The 13 T cell receptor beta chains below all came from one sample that was sequenced in a study of blood T cell repertoires in COVID-19 (TCRdb year 2020). Library generation was performed with the immunoSEQ multiplex PCR assay. As stored in TCRdb, this immuneACCESS dataset retains in-frame rearrangements with V and J assigned. A fraction of the clones does not appear; measured against another copy, unresolved V genes explain less than half of the discrepancy, and the remainder lacks a known reason. The table for this sample lists roughly 200,000 clones; around 85% of them were counted only once. Together, the top ten hold about 17% of the sample. The sample consisted of PBMCs or T cells enriched from blood (not recorded which). All receptors derive from a man aged 40-49 years who had recovered from COVID-19.

V usage is TRBV2 and J usage is TRBJ2-7, with 7 bases identical to TRBD1. There are 14 residues in the CDR3. The J segment lost 5 bases and the V segment lost 7 bases, leaving 11 bases of the junction unmatched. Germline assignment: CDR1 SNHLY and CDR2 FYNNEI. CDR3 sequence: CASNLDRDPHEQYF. DNA for the CDR3: TGTGCCAGCAATCTCGACAGGGATCCCCACGAGCAGTACTTC.

As DNA, the CDR3 is TGTGCCAGCAACTCACCCTCTGGCAATGAGCAGTTCTTC. Residues: CASNSPSGNEQFF. The chain employs TRBV12-3 or TRBV12-4 and TRBJ2-1; no definite D call. The V end was cut by 7 bases, the J end by 6 bases, with 13 bases between. This CDR3 spans 13 amino acids.

J is TRBJ1-5 and V is TRBV28; 7 nucleotides align to TRBD1. Losses at the gene ends were 6 bases for V and 5 bases for J; bases not matched to a gene: 7. The CDR3 is 14 amino acids. Germline V CDR1 and CDR2: MDHEN, SYDVKM. The CDR3 DNA follows: TGTGCCAGCAGGCAGACAGGGTCGGATCAGCCCCAGCATTTT. Translation: CASRQTGSDQPQHF.

This clone has only a few counts. The rearrangement joins TRBV9 to TRBJ2-2, with a weak D call TRBD1 (6 bases). With 1 base removed from V and 0 bases from J, the gap between germline ends came to 16 bases. The CDR3 has 18 residues. In germline, CDR1 is SGDLS, CDR2 YYNGEE. This chain's CDR3 is CASSVLGGQFANTGELFF. CDR3 bases: TGTGCCAGCAGCGTATTAGGAGGACAGTTCGCGAACACCGGGGAGCTGTTTTTT.

The chain links TRBV27 to TRBJ2-1, with a tentative D call TRBD2 (6 bases). The germline CDR1 and CDR2 sequences are MNHEY and SMNVEV (reference sequence). This CDR3 has 15 residues. Trimming cost V 6 bases and J 4 bases, with 16 bases left between them. The CDR3 loop reads CASRVQGGPYNEQFF. CDR3 nucleotides: TGTGCCAGCAGAGTCCAGGGAGGCCCTTACAATGAGCAGTTCTTC.

The V call is TRBV29-1, the J call TRBJ2-3, with 11 bases lining up with TRBD2. There are 15 residues in the CDR3. In germline, CDR1 is SQVTM, CDR2 ANQGSEA. J lost 3 bases, V lost 6 bases, and 8 bases had no gene match. The CDR3: CSVLLAGGPTDTQYF. The CDR3 DNA sequence: TGCAGCGTCCTTCTAGCGGGAGGCCCTACAGATACGCAGTATTTT.

The CDR3 coding sequence is TGTGCCAGCAGCGGACAGTGGAGCTCCTACGAGCAGTACTTC. Its protein is CASSGQWSSYEQYF. The rearrangement links TRBV5-5 to TRBJ2-7; tentative D call: TRBD1 (6 bases). Trimming took off 4 bases at V and 0 bases at J, with 11 bases between the two ends. CDR1 is SGHKS and CDR2 is YYEKEE in the germline V gene (reference sequence). The CDR3 runs 14 residues. Full variable domain (rest looked up from reference TRBV5-5 and TRBJ2-7): DAGVTQSPTHLIKTRGQQVTLRCSPISGHKSVSWYQQVLGQGPQFIFQYYEKEERGRGNFPDRFSARQFPNYSSELNVNALLLGDSALYLCASSGQWSSYEQYFGPGTRLTVT.

Remarks on this clone: This sample also contains other DNA sequences that code for the same CDR3. The rearrangement uses TRBV12-3 or TRBV12-4 and TRBJ2-7; D unresolved. The V end lost 1 base, the J end lost 1 base, and 5 bases lay between the germline ends. CDR3 length: 13 residues. The CDR3 is CASSLGGSYEQYF. The CDR3 nucleotides are TGTGCCAGCAGTTTAGGCGGATCCTACGAGCAGTACTTC.

The chain combines TRBV25-1 with TRBJ1-2; no clear D gene. The germline V and J ends were trimmed by 4 bases and 5 bases, with 8 bases remaining between them. CDR1 is MGHDK and CDR2 is SYGVNS in the germline V gene. The CDR3 extends over 12 amino acids. As DNA, the CDR3 is TGTGCCAGCAGTGGGAGGGAGTATGGCTACACCTTC. Amino acids: CASSGREYGYTF.

The chain is built from TRBV19 and TRBJ2-1; tentatively, D is TRBD2 (6 bases). The length of the CDR3 is 13 residues. Trimming cost V 0 bases and J 10 bases, with 10 bases left between them. The germline V gene has CDR1 LNHDA and CDR2 SQIVND (reference sequence). The CDR3 coding sequence is TGTGCCAGTAGTATAGATCGGCGGGACGAGCAGTTCTTC. Amino acids: CASSIDRRDEQFF.

This chain joins TRBV27 and TRBJ2-7; D is unclear. CDR1 and CDR2 from the germline V gene are MNHEY and SMNVEV (reference sequence). The CDR3 is 11 residues long. Trimming removed 2 bases from V and 6 bases from J, with 5 bases in between. The CDR3 nucleotides are TGTGCCAGCAGTTTAGTTCTCGAGCAGTACTTC. Amino acids: CASSLVLEQYF.

A few counts support this clone. The chain has TRBV6-5 and TRBJ1-5, with 8 nucleotides matching TRBD1. The CDR3 is 15 residues long. J lost 7 bases, V lost 4 bases, and 9 bases had no gene match. The germline V gene has CDR1 MNHEY and CDR2 SVGAGI. As DNA, the CDR3 is TGTGCCAGCAGTTCCTACAGGGGGTTGGGACAGCCCCAGCATTTT. Its translation is CASSSYRGLGQPQHF.

The genes are TRBV24-1 and TRBJ2-5, with 7 positions matching TRBD1. The trim removed 4 bases at V and 1 base at J, leaving 11 bases unmatched. Germline V gene sequence: CDR1 KGHDR, CDR2 SFDVKD. This CDR3 spans 17 amino acids. The CDR3 nucleotides are TGTGCCACCAGTGACTCTGGGCGGGCAGGGGGCCAAGAGACCCAGTACTTC. It specifies CATSDSGRAGGQETQYF.